This T cell receptor beta chain came from a study of cytomegalovirus exposure and HLA in healthy donors (dated 2017 in TCRdb). With regard to the full study: According to an earlier analysis of several hundred of the donors, roughly 180 million T cells yielded 117 million unique TCR beta sequences and roughly 280 Gb of sequence data. An early release covering roughly 640 HLA-typed donors comprised 250 to 350 gigabases of sequencing data and 65 million to 100 million unique TCR sequences. Of the roughly 410 genotyped donors, over 80% were placed in the genetic ancestry cluster associated with self-reported Caucasian donors. The aim of the study was to test whether cataloging public T cell receptors could identify signatures of past pathogen exposure. The T cell repertoires of 666 subjects were profiled by immunosequencing and related to cytomegalovirus serostatus. Besides the first cohort of around 670 subjects, a separate validation cohort made up of some 110 different subjects was used. To predict cytomegalovirus infection status, the study brought together high-throughput TCR immunosequencing, statistical association of individual TCRs with disease status, and machine learning. In a later analysis, previously published TCR beta repertoires from fewer than 750 donors were re-analyzed and high-resolution HLA genotyping was added so that TCR occurrence patterns could be studied. In the later analysis, no new phenotypic data were used to find candidate immune exposures; instead, reliance was placed on TCR beta sequences and their occurrence across donors. In an earlier analysis of 587 of the donors, high-throughput TCR beta sequencing was used to judge whether each TCR beta V gene segment behaved as functional or pseudogenic. Donor age, sex, ethnicity and CMV serostatus were collected together with the repertoire data. Genome-wide SNP genotypes for about 60% of the roughly 670 donors were used in a later genetic analysis, which treated that subset as a discovery cohort. Every discovery cohort repertoire had been produced on one sequencing platform. Class I and class II HLA loci were covered by the typing at four-digit resolution. Typing coverage varied by locus: roughly 620-640 donors for A, B, C, DRB1 and DQB1; some 520 for DQA1; around 570 for DPA1; roughly 450 for DPB1. Because of strong linkage in the cohort, a few DR-DQ haplotypes were treated as single units for association and clustering. On average, 235,054 unique TCR beta nucleotide sequences were sequenced per donor among 300 to 500 genotyped donors of the cohort, with around 19% of those sequences being non-productive. The investigation overall reported the following: In a later analysis, several top co-occurrence clusters were reported to appear linked to parvovirus B19, influenza, CMV and Epstein-Barr virus. While some public TCRs were present in many individuals, most TCR sequences turned up only very rarely across donors. In a later analysis, around 15,000 TCR beta sequences were associated with specific HLA alleles at a false discovery rate of 0.05. It was suggested by the authors that the approach could potentially be generalized to other disease states and immunological phenotypes. A further reported finding was that TCR beta sequences accurately predicted the HLA-A and HLA-B alleles for most subjects in the first cohort. The only immune exposure information available for the cohort was CMV serostatus. In a later analysis, TCR association rates were found to vary across HLA loci, with the most associated TCRs seen for DRB1 alleles and the fewest for HLA-C alleles. The sequencing pipeline was judged likely to have produced a cluster of highly shared sequence variants as a technical artifact. Because some donors lacked HLA typing at each locus, the association tests relied only on the typed subset. Strong co-occurrence of HLA alleles, especially DR and DQ, made assigning TCR associations to individual alleles difficult. A later analysis found that HLA-associated TCR beta chains were more clonally expanded and had lower generation probabilities than equally common non-associated chains. A few of the identified cytomegalovirus-associated TCR beta chains were confirmed in vitro to be specific for cytomegalovirus antigens. Linkage disequilibrium might explain the correlated functional status among segregating V segments, but an unknown experimental factor could not be excluded. Because the 87-base-pair reads could not distinguish some IMGT-functional V segments, including TRBV6-2 and TRBV6-3, those segments were excluded. According to a later analysis, most CMV-associated TCR beta chains appeared to be HLA-restricted, and the HLA associations seemed to be driven largely by CMV exposure. In the study, roughly 160 TCR beta chains were listed as associated with cytomegalovirus. According to a later genetic analysis, donors in an Asian-associated ancestry cluster had fewer N-insertions in productive TCRs than the roughly 700-donor mean. Roughly uniform sequencing depth across donors was assumed in presence/absence analyses, although this assumption may not hold. Roughly 15 rarely observed V segments, including chromosome 9 orphons, were excluded from the earlier analysis of approximately 500 of the donors because counts were too low. An association between a missense DCLRE1C variant and V-gene and J-gene trimming of TCR beta chains was found in a later genetic analysis and replicated in an independent cohort. An earlier analysis of some 590 of the donors showed that most TCR beta V segments appeared in productive rearrangements either about 87% or about 30% of the time, which broadly matched IMGT annotations. This cohort had only TCR beta chains sequenced, and the lack of alpha or paired-chain data limited which features could be detected. Cytomegalovirus status was reported to be diagnosed by the classifier with high specificity and sensitivity in both the original and validation cohorts.

This clone was seen a few times. The target of this receptor is not known. No base-level quality is on record; no much larger clone is a single base apart. In total, 600 or so healthy bone marrow donors made up the cohort. All cohort members were sampled while nominally healthy, although unrecorded immune exposures were likely present. The donor tested CMV seronegative and was one of the 352 seronegative cohort members. A peripheral blood sample was collected from each donor, and TCR beta sequencing was performed on peripheral blood mononuclear cells. The Qiagen DNeasy Blood Extraction Kit was used to extract genomic DNA from the blood cell samples. Libraries were constructed by the immunoSEQ multiplex PCR assay. The multiplex PCR relied on a mix of 60 forward primers for TCR Vbeta segments and 13 reverse primers for TCR Jbeta segments. A multiplex PCR assay on genomic DNA amplified the CDR3 region of rearranged TCR beta genes. Amplified TCR beta libraries were sequenced as 87-base-pair reads on the Illumina HiSeq System. On the study's bioinformatics: A later analysis tallied 75 million to 95 million unique TCR beta chains across the roughly 610 repertoires, and about 10 million of those chains were shared by two or more donors. Raw reads were error-corrected and collapsed into unique sequences by a nearest-neighbor algorithm in which closely related sequences were merged to remove PCR and sequencing errors. CDR3 sequences were aligned to IMGT reference sequences to assign V, D and J gene segments. For a sequence to be retained, a match of at least six nucleotides to both a V gene segment and a J gene segment was required. Rearrangements were classified as productive when the CDR3 lacked stop codons and remained in frame with V and J, and all other rearrangements were classified as non-productive. Following IMGT convention, CDR3 was defined as the stretch from the second conserved V-encoded cysteine to the conserved J-encoded phenylalanine. In an earlier analysis of 587 of the donors, sequences lacking an unambiguous match to a single V gene segment were excluded. An earlier analysis of a few hundred of the donors called V segments functional above 56.7% productive rearrangements and segregating when the between-donor standard deviation exceeded 5%. To diagnose cytomegalovirus status from the catalog of TCR beta chain sequences, a statistical classification framework was built. V and J gene assignment, in a later analysis, came from comparing TCR nucleotide sequences with IMGT/GENE-DB human TR gene sequences. Using the TCRdist pipeline, a later analysis assigned CDR3 sequences along with most-parsimonious VDJ recombination scenarios. In a later analysis, every TCR beta chain was defined by the combination of its CDR3 amino acid sequence and its V-gene family, and reads without a unique V-gene family were dropped. As a way to deal with suspected cross-contamination and a sequencing artifact, a later analysis dropped under 600 nucleotide sequences that were highly shared and had low generation probability. In a later analysis, a clonal expansion index for each public chain was calculated from normalized within-repertoire ranks of inferred template counts. Generation probabilities in a later analysis came from a VDJ recombination model fitted to out-of-frame rearrangements, and those results were checked against IGoR. A later analysis scored TCR-TCR, TCR-HLA and TCR-CMV co-occurrence with hypergeometric tests, applying a repertoire-size bias correction to TCR pairs. A later analysis estimated false discovery rates by permuting HLA or CMV assignments 20 times. In a later analysis, co-occurring TCRs were grouped with DBSCAN, and TCRdist sequence similarity was added when clustering was performed within HLA-allele-positive subsets. For co-occurrence clustering, repertoires with fewer than 30,000 or more than 120,000 public chains were excluded, along with roughly 5 repertoires with anomalous nucleotide sharing. Drawn from immuneACCESS, this table holds only the in-frame rearrangements with V and J called that TCRdb kept. Clones are partly lost; checked studies trace under half to an unresolved V gene and leave the rest unexplained. The D gene and trimming were derived from the DNA, and the V and J assignments and clone size from that table. Across this sample there are roughly 130,000 clones, with roughly 62% seen only once. Of the sample, approximately 1.7% is held by the ten largest clones.

Looking up the germline V gene yields CDR1 SGHVS and CDR2 FQNEAQ. Including the terminal cysteine and phenylalanine, the CDR3 comprises 15 residues. Only CDR3 DNA is held: 45 bases, read in frame from base 1. V was cut back by 1 base and J by 8 bases, leaving a gap of 14 bases between them. The chain was built from TRBV7-8 and TRBJ1-4; the best D guess is TRBD1, with 5 bases matching. The sequenced sample consisted of PBMCs. This receptor was obtained from a male donor in good health and CMV-seronegative. The sequenced DNA: TGTGCCAGCAGCTTAGACAGGTACCCTTTGGAAAAACTGTTTTTT. It is translated as CASSLDRYPLEKLFF.